This T cell receptor (beta chain) emerged from a study of identifying expanded T cells in peripheral blood. CDR1 and CDR2 from the germline V gene are LNHDA and SQIVND (reference sequence). This CDR3 comprises 14 residues. Trimming removed 3 bases from V and 4 bases from J; junction bases left unmatched: 2. Sequencing used immunoSEQ multiplex PCR; TCRdb keeps in-frame clones, though not all of them. The sample has some 78,000 clones, approximately 84% seen once. Sequencing used blood. The receptor's source is a person between 18 and 70 years old in good health. The V and J genes are TRBV19 and TRBJ2-5; 10 bases map to TRBD1. CDR3 residues: CASSMTGGGETQYF. CDR3 DNA sequence: TGTGCCAGTAGTATGACAGGGGGCGGAGAGACCCAGTACTTC.